This T cell receptor (beta chain) came from a study of blood T cell dynamics during melanoma immunotherapy. About the research overall: Standard first-line treatment here was pembrolizumab or nivolumab plus ipilimumab in metastatic melanoma. Findings of the study overall: Disease-control patients' PBMC repertoires became either more clonal or more diverse at W3. The study could not tell melanoma-specific clones from general immune activation.

Concerning this clone itself: Its specificity is unknown.

TCRdb's table, derived via immunoSEQ multiplex PCR, lists solely in-frame clones and lacks some. The table includes about 8,400 clones, around 85% detected once. Time point given: week 3, after first cycle of checkpoint inhibitor. Patients with prior systemic cancer treatment, concomitant immunosuppressants, or other active malignancies were excluded. Between the trimmed V and J ends, which lost 6 bases and 6 bases, there was a span of 14 bases. There are 13 residues in the CDR3. The germline CDR1 and CDR2 sequences are LNHDA and SQIVND (reference sequence). The gene calls are TRBV19 and TRBJ1-1; D call uncertain. The material was blood, obtained from a patient treated with checkpoint blockade. The clonotype originates from a human donor with melanoma. CDR3 protein: CASRGLGASEAFF. As DNA, the CDR3 is TGTGCCAGTAGGGGCCTCGGTGCCTCTGAAGCTTTCTTT.